The clone carrying this TCR beta chain has a handful of counts. TCRdb re-derived calls from the RT-PCR reads in MiXCR, one entry per CDR3 protein. The sample includes approximately 430,000 distinct CDR3 sequences, roughly 17% of them seen just once. V lost 2 bases and J lost 1, with 5 bases in between. The germline CDR1 and CDR2 sequences are MNHEY and SVGAGI. The CDR3 has 13 amino acids. The data originate from a study of patients and donors after allogeneic stem cell transplantation. The rearrangement uses TRBV6-5 and TRBJ1-2; D remains unclear. The source of this sequence is a human donor who was either an allogeneic HSCT recipient or a stem cell or donor lymphocyte infusion donor (not recorded which). It is not recorded whose cells these are; they may come from a transplant donor. The sample comprised blood, either unsorted or a sorted T cell fraction (not recorded which). CDR3 amino acids: CASSYGINYGYTF. For the CDR3, the DNA is TGTGCCAGCAGTTACGGGATTAACTATGGCTACACCTTC.